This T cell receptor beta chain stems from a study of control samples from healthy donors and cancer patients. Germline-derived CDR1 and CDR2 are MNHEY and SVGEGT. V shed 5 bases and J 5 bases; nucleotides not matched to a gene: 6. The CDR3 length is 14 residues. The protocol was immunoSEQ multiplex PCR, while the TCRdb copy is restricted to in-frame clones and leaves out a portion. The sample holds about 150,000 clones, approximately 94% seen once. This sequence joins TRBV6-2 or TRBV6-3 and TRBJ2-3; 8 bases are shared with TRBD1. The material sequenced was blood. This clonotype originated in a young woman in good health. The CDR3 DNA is TGTGCCAGCAGTCGCTCAGGGGGCGAAGATACGCAGTATTTT. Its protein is CASSRSGGEDTQYF.